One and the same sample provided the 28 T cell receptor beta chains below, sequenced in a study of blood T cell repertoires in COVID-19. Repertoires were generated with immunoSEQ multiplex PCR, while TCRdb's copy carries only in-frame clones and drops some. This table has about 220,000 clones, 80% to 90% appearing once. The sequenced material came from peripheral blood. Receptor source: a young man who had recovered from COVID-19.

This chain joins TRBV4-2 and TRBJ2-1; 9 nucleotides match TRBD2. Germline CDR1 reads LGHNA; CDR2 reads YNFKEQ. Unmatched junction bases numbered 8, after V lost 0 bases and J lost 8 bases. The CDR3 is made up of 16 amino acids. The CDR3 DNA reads TGTGCCAGCAGCCAAGATGTGGCTAGCGGGGTAGATGAGCAGTTCTTC. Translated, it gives CASSQDVASGVDEQFF.

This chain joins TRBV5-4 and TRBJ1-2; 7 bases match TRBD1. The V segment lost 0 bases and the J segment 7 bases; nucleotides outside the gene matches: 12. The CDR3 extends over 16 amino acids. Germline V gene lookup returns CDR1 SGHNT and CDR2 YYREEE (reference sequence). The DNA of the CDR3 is TGTGCCAGCAGCTTGGGGGCGACAGGGAATTGGCGTGGCTACACCTTC. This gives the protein CASSLGATGNWRGYTF.

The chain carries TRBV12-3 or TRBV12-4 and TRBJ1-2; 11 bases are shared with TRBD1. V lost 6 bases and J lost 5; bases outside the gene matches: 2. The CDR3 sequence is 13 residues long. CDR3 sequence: CASSRDRGYGYTF. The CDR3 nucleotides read TGTGCCAGCAGCCGGGACAGGGGGTATGGCTACACCTTC.

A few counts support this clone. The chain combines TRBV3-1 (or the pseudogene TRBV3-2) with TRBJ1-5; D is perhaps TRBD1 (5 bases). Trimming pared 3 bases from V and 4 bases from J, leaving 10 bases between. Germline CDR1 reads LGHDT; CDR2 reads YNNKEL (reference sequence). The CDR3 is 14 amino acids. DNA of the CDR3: TGTGCCAGCAGCCAGGACACGACGAATCAGCCCCAGCATTTT. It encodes CASSQDTTNQPQHF.

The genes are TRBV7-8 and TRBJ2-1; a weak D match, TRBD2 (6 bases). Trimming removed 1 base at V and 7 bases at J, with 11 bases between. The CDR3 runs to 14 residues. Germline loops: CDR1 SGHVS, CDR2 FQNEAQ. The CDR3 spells CASSLDRDSNEQFF. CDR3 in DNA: TGTGCCAGCAGCTTAGATCGGGACTCTAATGAGCAGTTCTTC.

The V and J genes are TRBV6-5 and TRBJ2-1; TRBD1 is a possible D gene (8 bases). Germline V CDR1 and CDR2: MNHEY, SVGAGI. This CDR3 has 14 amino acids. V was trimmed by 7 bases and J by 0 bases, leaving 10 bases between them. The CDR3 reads CASNRGGSYNEQFF. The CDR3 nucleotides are TGTGCCAGCAACAGGGGGGGCTCCTACAATGAGCAGTTCTTC.

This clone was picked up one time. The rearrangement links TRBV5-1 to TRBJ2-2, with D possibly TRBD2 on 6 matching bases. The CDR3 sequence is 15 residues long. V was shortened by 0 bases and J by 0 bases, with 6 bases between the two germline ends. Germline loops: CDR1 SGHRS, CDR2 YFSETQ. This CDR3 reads CASSLGGANTGELFF. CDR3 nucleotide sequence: TGCGCCAGCAGCTTGGGCGGGGCGAACACCGGGGAGCTGTTTTTT.

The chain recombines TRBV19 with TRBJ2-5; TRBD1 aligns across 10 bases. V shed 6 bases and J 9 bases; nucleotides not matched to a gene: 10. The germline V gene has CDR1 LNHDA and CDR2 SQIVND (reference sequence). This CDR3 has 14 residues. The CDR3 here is CASRGQGPRKAQYF. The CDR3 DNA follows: TGTGCCAGTAGGGGACAGGGGCCTCGGAAGGCCCAGTACTTC.

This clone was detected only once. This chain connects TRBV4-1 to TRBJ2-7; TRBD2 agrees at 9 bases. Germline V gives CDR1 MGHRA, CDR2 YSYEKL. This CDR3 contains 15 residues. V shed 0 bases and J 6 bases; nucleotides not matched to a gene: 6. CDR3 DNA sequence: TGCGCCAGCAGCCAAGATCTACTAGCGGGCTTCGAGCAGTACTTC. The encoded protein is CASSQDLLAGFEQYF.

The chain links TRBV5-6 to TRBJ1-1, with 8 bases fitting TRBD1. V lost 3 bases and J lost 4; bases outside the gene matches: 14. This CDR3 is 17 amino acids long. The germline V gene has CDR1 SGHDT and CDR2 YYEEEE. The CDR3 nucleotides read TGTGCCAGCAGCTCTTACTTGGCAGGGGGCTTGAGCACTGAAGCTTTCTTT. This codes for CASSSYLAGGLSTEAFF.

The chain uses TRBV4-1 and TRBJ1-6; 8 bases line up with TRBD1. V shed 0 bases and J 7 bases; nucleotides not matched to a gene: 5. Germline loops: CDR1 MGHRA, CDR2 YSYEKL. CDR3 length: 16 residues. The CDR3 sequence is CASSQDPDRVNSPLHF. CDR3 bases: TGCGCCAGCAGCCAAGATCCGGACAGGGTAAATTCACCCCTCCACTTT.

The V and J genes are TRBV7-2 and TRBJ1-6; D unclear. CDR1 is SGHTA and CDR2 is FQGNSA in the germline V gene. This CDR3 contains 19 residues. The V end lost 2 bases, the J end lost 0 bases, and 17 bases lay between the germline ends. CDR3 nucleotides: TGTGCCAGCAGCTTACAGGTGTCTGCTCGCCGCTCCTATAATTCACCCCTCCACTTT. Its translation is CASSLQVSARRSYNSPLHF.

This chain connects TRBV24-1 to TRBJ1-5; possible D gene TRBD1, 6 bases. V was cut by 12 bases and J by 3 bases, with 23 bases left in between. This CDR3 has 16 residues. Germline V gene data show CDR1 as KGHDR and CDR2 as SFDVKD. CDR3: CAQPGHRICDNQPQHF. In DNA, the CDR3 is TGTGCCCAGCCGGGACATAGGATATGCGACAATCAGCCCCAGCATTTT.

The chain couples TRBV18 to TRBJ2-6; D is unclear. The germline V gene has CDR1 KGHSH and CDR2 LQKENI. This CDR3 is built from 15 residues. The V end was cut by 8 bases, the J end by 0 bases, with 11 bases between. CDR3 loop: CASPREVSGANVLTF. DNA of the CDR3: TGTGCCAGCCCTCGCGAGGTCTCTGGGGCCAACGTCCTGACTTTC.

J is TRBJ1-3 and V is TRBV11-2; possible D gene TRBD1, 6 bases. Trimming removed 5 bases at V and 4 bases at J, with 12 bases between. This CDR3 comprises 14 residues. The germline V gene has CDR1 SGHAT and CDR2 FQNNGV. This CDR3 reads CASSPLTGGNTIYF. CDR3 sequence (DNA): TGTGCCAGCAGCCCCTTGACAGGAGGAAACACCATATATTTT.

The chain's CDR3 is CASSFKTQYF. CDR3 nucleotides: TGTGCCAGCAGTTTTAAGACCCAGTACTTC. The gene calls are TRBV12-3 or TRBV12-4 and TRBJ2-5; D uncertain. The length of the CDR3 is 10 residues. The V end lost 3 bases, the J end lost 6 bases, and 2 bases lay between the germline ends.

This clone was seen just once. The CDR3 DNA follows: TGTGCCAGCTCACCGGGGACAGGCAGCAATCAGCCCCAGCATTTT. Translated, it gives CASSPGTGSNQPQHF. This sequence joins TRBV18 and TRBJ1-5, with TRBD1 identical over 8 bases. The CDR3 runs to 15 residues. The V gene's germline CDR1 is KGHSH and CDR2 LQKENI. V dropped 3 bases and J dropped 1; count of bases not matched to a gene: 2.

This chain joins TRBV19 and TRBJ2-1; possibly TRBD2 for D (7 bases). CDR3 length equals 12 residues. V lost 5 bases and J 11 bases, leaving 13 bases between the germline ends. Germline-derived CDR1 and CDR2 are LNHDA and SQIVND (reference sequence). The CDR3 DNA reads TGTGCCAGTAGTTCCGAGGGGGGGCAGCAGTTCTTC. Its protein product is CASSSEGGQQFF.

The CDR3 loop is CASRAGTNYGYTF. The CDR3 bases are TGTGCCAGCAGGGCCGGGACTAACTATGGCTACACCTTC. The V and J genes are TRBV6-5 and TRBJ1-2; D unclear. The germline V gene has CDR1 MNHEY and CDR2 SVGAGI. V was clipped by 6 bases and J by 0 bases, with 8 bases between them. The CDR3 extends over 13 amino acids.

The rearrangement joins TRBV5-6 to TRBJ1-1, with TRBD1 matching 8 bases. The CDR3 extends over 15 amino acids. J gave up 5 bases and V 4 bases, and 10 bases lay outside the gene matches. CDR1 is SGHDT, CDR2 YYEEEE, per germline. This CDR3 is CASSPSGGVNTEAFF. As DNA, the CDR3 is TGTGCCAGCAGCCCCTCAGGGGGCGTTAATACTGAAGCTTTCTTT.

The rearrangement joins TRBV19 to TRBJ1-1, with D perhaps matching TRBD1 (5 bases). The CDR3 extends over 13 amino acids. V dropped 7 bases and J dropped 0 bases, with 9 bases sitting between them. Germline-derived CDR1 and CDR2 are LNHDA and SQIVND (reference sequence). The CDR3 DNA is TGTGCCAGTATCCCGACAGTGAACACTGAAGCTTTCTTT. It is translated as CASIPTVNTEAFF.

The CDR3 region is CASSVDSGGWYEQYF. DNA for the CDR3: TGTGCCAGCAGCGTAGATAGCGGGGGCTGGTACGAGCAGTACTTC. V is TRBV9 and J is TRBJ2-7; 9 positions agree with TRBD2. CDR3 length: 15 amino acids. V lost 0 bases, J lost 4 bases, and 5 bases stayed unmatched. Germline-derived CDR1 and CDR2 are SGDLS and YYNGEE.

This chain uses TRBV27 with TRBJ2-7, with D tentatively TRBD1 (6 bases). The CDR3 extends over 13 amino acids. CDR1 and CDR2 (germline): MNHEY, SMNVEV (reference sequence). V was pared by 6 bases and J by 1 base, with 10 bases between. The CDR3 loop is CASSSGQSYEQYF. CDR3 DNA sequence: TGTGCCAGCAGCTCAGGACAGTCCTACGAGCAGTACTTC.

The CDR3 spells CASSLPGGLEQYF. The CDR3 region has the DNA TGTGCCAGCAGCTTACCCGGGGGGCTCGAGCAGTACTTC. This chain joins TRBV7-9 and TRBJ2-7, with TRBD2 as a possible D gene (7 bases). Germline V gives CDR1 SEHNR, CDR2 FQNEAQ (reference sequence). The CDR3 extends over 13 amino acids. The germline V and J ends were trimmed by 2 bases and 6 bases, with 11 bases remaining between them.

CDR3 nucleotide sequence: TGTGCCAGCAGCTCGAATTGGCGGGGGGGCCCAGATACGCAGTATTTT. It is translated as CASSSNWRGGPDTQYF. V and J are TRBV5-6 and TRBJ2-3; 9 nucleotides line up with TRBD2. The J segment lost 4 bases and the V segment lost 3 bases, leaving 9 bases of the junction unmatched. CDR1 is SGHDT, CDR2 YYEEEE, per germline. CDR3 length equals 16 residues.

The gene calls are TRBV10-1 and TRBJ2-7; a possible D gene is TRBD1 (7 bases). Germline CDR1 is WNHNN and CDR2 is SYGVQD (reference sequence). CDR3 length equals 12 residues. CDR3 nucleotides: TGCGCAGGGGGGCAGGGGGACTACGAGCAGTACTTC. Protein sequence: CAGGQGDYEQYF.

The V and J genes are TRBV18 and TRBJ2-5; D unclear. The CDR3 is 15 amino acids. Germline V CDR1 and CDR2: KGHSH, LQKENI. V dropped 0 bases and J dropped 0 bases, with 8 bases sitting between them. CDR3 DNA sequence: TGTGCCAGCTCACCACCGTTACCGGACCAAGAGACCCAGTACTTC. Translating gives CASSPPLPDQETQYF.

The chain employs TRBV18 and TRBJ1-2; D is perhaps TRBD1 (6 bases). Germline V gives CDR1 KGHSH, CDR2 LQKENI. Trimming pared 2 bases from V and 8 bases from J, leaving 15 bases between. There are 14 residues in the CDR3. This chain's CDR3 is CASSPETGPYGYTF. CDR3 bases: TGTGCCAGCTCACCAGAAACAGGGCCCTACGGCTACACCTTC.